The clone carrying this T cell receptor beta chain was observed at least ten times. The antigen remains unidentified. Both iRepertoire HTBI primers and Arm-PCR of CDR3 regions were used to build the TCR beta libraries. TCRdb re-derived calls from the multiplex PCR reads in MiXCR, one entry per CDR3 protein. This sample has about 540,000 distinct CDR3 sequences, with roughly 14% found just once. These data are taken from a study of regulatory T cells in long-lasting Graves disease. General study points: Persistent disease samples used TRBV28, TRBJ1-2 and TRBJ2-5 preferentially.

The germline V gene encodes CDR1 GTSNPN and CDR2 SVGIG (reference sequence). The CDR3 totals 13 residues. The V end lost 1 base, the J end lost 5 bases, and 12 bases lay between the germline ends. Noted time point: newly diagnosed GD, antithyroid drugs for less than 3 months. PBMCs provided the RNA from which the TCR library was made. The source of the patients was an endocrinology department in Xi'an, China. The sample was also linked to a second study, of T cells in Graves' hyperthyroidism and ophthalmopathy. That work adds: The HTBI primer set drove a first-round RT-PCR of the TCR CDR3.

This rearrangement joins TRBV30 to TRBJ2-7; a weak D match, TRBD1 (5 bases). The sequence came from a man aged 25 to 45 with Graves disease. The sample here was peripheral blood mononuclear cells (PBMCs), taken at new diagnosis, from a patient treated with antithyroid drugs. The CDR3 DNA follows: TGTGCCTGGAGTGCAGGGCCTTTAAACGAGCAGTACTTC. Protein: CAWSAGPLNEQYF. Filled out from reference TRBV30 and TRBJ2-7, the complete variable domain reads SQTIHQWPATLVQPVGSPLSLECTVEGTSNPNLYWYRQAAGRGLQLLFYSVGIGQISSEVPQNLSASRPQDRQFILSSKKLLLSDSGFYLCAWSAGPLNEQYFGPGTRLTVT.